One and the same sample provided the 13 T cell receptor beta chains below, sequenced in a study of cytomegalovirus exposure and HLA in healthy donors (dated by TCRdb to about 2017). Library construction relied on the immunoSEQ multiplex PCR assay. The multiplex PCR relied on a mix of 60 forward primers for TCR Vbeta segments and 13 reverse primers for TCR Jbeta segments. TCRdb provides this immuneACCESS table in a form limited to in-frame rearrangements. Some clones are lacking; in checked studies, under half of them reflect an unresolved V gene, and why the rest are absent is not known. For this sample there are 100,000 to 150,000 clones; 75% to 85% appear just once. Of the sample, roughly 4.2% falls within the top ten clones. The sample comprised PBMCs. Receptors were obtained from a woman between 40 and 55 years old in good health and CMV-seronegative.

This chain links TRBV7-2 with TRBJ1-5; D gene uncertain. The CDR3 is made up of 13 amino acids. V shed 4 bases and J shed 1 base, with 5 bases lying between them. Germline loops: CDR1 SGHTA, CDR2 FQGNSA. CDR3 amino acids: CASSSRSNQPQHF. The CDR3 DNA reads TGTGCCAGCAGCTCTCGGAGCAATCAGCCCCAGCATTTT.

The chain has TRBV15 and TRBJ2-1; 9 positions match TRBD2. The J segment lost 5 bases and the V segment lost 1 base, leaving 6 bases of the junction unmatched. The CDR3 runs to 16 residues. The germline V gene encodes CDR1 LNHNV and CDR2 YYDKDF (reference sequence). DNA for the CDR3: TGTGCCACCAGCAGAGTCGGACTAGCGCCCAACAATGAGCAGTTCTTC. Amino acid sequence: CATSRVGLAPNNEQFF.

This clone was picked up a small number of times. The gene calls are TRBV7-3 and TRBJ2-2, with 8 bases that match TRBD2. Germline V gives CDR1 SGHTA, CDR2 FQGTGA. J was trimmed by 3 bases and V by 5 bases; bases with no gene match: 5. The CDR3 runs to 15 residues. In DNA, the CDR3 is TGTGCCAGCAGCCCCTACGGGGGGGACACCGGGGAGCTGTTTTTT. Protein sequence: CASSPYGGDTGELFF. Using reference TRBV7-3 and TRBJ2-2 for the parts outside the CDR3, the full variable domain is GAGVSQTPSNKVTEKGKYVELRCDPISGHTALYWYRQSLGQGPEFLIYFQGTGAADDSGLPNDRFFAVRPEGSVSTLKIQRTERGDSAVYLCASSPYGGDTGELFFGEGSRLTVL.

This chain links TRBV4-1 with TRBJ1-4; D is ambiguous. V was shortened by 3 bases and J by 1 base, with 18 bases between the two germline ends. Germline values: CDR1 MGHRA, CDR2 YSYEKL. This CDR3 comprises 18 residues. CDR3 coding DNA: TGCGCCAGCAGCCACAGGCCACCTTACCCCGGAACTAATGAAAAACTGTTTTTT. Protein: CASSHRPPYPGTNEKLFF.

The V call is TRBV27, the J call TRBJ1-1; TRBD1 might be the D (5 bases). The CDR3 has 13 amino acids. V lost 4 bases and J 1 base, leaving 7 bases between the germline ends. Germline CDR1 is MNHEY and CDR2 is SMNVEV (reference sequence). The CDR3 DNA reads TGTGCCAGCAGTTCAACAGGGAACACTGAAGCTTTCTTT. Translation gives CASSSTGNTEAFF.

V is TRBV13 and J is TRBJ2-5, with 7 bases matching TRBD1. Losses at the gene ends were 5 bases for V and 3 bases for J; bases not matched to a gene: 3. Germline lookup yields CDR1 PRHDT and CDR2 FYEKMQ (reference sequence). The CDR3 sequence is 13 residues long. Here the CDR3 DNA reads TGTGCCAGCAGCGCCGGGACAGAAGAGACCCAGTACTTC. Its protein product is CASSAGTEETQYF.

In the case of this clone: The junction differs from germline at one of its ends, possibly a read error. The chain is built from TRBV7-9 and TRBJ1-2; 8 bases fit TRBD1. The CDR3 spans 16 residues. CDR1 and CDR2 (germline): SEHNR, FQNEAQ (reference sequence). The CDR3 sequence is CSSSQSTGGLAYGYTF. The CDR3 DNA reads as TGTTCCAGCAGCCAAAGTACAGGGGGTCTGGCCTATGGCTACACCTTC.

The genes are TRBV18 and TRBJ2-3, with TRBD2 matching 7 bases. The CDR3 sequence is 15 residues long. J gave up 0 bases and V 4 bases, and 4 bases lay outside the gene matches. CDR1 KGHSH and CDR2 LQKENI come from the germline V gene. This CDR3 is CASSHSGPSTDTQYF. The DNA of the CDR3 is TGTGCCAGCTCACATAGCGGGCCTAGCACAGATACGCAGTATTTT.

This clone was picked up one time. The chain recombines TRBV27 with TRBJ2-7; 10 bases fit TRBD1. V shed 5 bases, J shed 4 bases, and the junction held 5 bases outside the gene matches. Germline V lookup: CDR1 MNHEY, CDR2 SMNVEV (reference sequence). The CDR3 totals 14 residues. CDR3 protein: CASSTRQGAYEQYF. DNA for the CDR3: TGTGCCAGCAGTACGCGACAGGGGGCGTACGAGCAGTACTTC.

In the case of this clone: Its ends do not fully match the called genes, so a read error is possible. The chain links TRBV13 to TRBJ1-4; D ambiguous. In germline, CDR1 is PRHDT, CDR2 FYEKMQ (reference sequence). This CDR3 is 13 amino acids long. The CDR3 region is CASSLRRHSHLIF. The CDR3 nucleotides are TGTGCCAGCAGCCTAAGAAGACATTCCCACCTCATTTTT. Full variable domain (remainder filled in from reference TRBV13 and TRBJ1-4): AAGVIQSPRHLIKEKRETATLKCYPIPRHDTVYWYQQGPGQDPQFLISFYEKMQSDKGSIPDRFSAQQFSDYHSELNMSSLELGDSALYFCASSLRRHSHLIFGSGTQLSVL.

This chain joins TRBV6-1 and TRBJ2-5, with 8 bases fitting TRBD1. This CDR3 comprises 15 residues. With 8 bases clipped from V and 2 bases from J, the junction kept 10 bases outside the gene matches. From germline, CDR1 is MNHNS and CDR2 SASEGT. The CDR3: CASLDRGQPQETQYF. DNA of the CDR3: TGTGCCAGCCTCGACAGGGGACAGCCGCAAGAGACCCAGTACTTC.

The chain joins TRBV5-1 to TRBJ2-1, with 15 nucleotides matching TRBD2. V gave up 0 bases and J gave up 5 bases; unmatched junction bases: 6. CDR1 is SGHRS and CDR2 is YFSETQ in the germline V gene. The CDR3 is made up of 18 amino acids. The CDR3 DNA is TGCGCCAGCAGCTTGGCCGGACTAGCGGGAGGGCCAGACAATGAGCAGTTCTTC. Its protein product is CASSLAGLAGGPDNEQFF.

The rearrangement links TRBV28 to TRBJ2-7; a possible D gene is TRBD2 (5 bases). CDR1 is MDHEN, CDR2 SYDVKM, per germline. The CDR3 covers 15 residues. The V end lost 1 base, the J end lost 2 bases, and 12 bases lay between the germline ends. CDR3 loop: CASSLSGSGAYEQYF. The CDR3 DNA sequence: TGTGCCAGCAGTTTATCGGGATCCGGGGCCTACGAGCAGTACTTC.